The 15 T cell receptor beta chains listed next were all sequenced from one sample in a study of T cells after yellow fever vaccination. From the 5' RACE reads, TCRdb called clonotypes with MiXCR, one entry per CDR3 protein. This sample carries some 240,000 distinct CDR3 sequences, more than 3.5% of them seen once, and the ten largest clones take around 19%. The specimen was PBMCs, collected 15 days after the yellow fever booster vaccination. The receptors here all came from a man aged 18 to 29 who received the YFV17D yellow fever vaccine.

The rearrangement joins TRBV27 to TRBJ1-1; TRBD1 matches at 7 bases. Germline CDR1 and CDR2: MNHEY and SMNVEV (reference sequence). The CDR3 runs to 15 residues. After removal of 7 bases from V and 0 bases from J, the junction contained 8 bases not matched to a gene. The CDR3 spells CASIRPGGLNTEAFF. CDR3 sequence (DNA): TGTGCCAGCATTCGTCCAGGGGGGTTGAACACTGAAGCTTTCTTT.

In DNA, the CDR3 is TGTGCCAGCACACAGCGGGCGGATGCTGACTATGGCTACACCTTC. It codes for CASTQRADADYGYTF. This rearrangement joins TRBV6-2 or TRBV6-3 to TRBJ1-2; D gene unclear. The CDR3 runs to 15 residues. CDR1 MNHEY and CDR2 SVGEGT come from the germline V gene. V lost 7 bases and J 3 bases, leaving 18 bases between the germline ends.

In this sample, this clonotype turned up many times. This chain links TRBV6-5 with TRBJ2-7; D gene uncertain. Trimming shortened V by 0 bases and J by 3 bases, and 9 bases separated the two germline ends. CDR1 is MNHEY and CDR2 is SVGAGI in the germline V gene. This CDR3 comprises 14 residues. The CDR3 DNA reads as TGTGCCAGCAGTTACTCGATCGGGCTCTACGAGCAGTACTTC. This codes for CASSYSIGLYEQYF.

This clonotype has at least ten counts. V gene TRBV7-9 combines with J gene TRBJ1-2; D is perhaps TRBD1 (5 bases). Germline V gene sequence: CDR1 SEHNR, CDR2 FQNEAQ (reference sequence). Between the trimmed V and J ends, which lost 5 bases and 6 bases, there was a span of 13 bases. The CDR3 is made up of 13 amino acids. The CDR3 sequence is CASSPVSGDGYTF. CDR3 DNA sequence: TGTGCCAGCAGCCCGGTCTCGGGGGATGGCTACACCTTC. Full variable domain (rest looked up from reference TRBV7-9 and TRBJ1-2): DTGVSQNPRHKITKRGQNVTFRCDPISEHNRLYWYRQTLGQGPEFLTYFQNEAQLEKSRLLSDRFSAERPKGSFSTLEIQRTEQGDSAMYLCASSPVSGDGYTFGSGTRLTVV.

This clonotype was detected ten times or more. CDR3 in amino acids: CASSFGFGSSGNTIYF. The CDR3 region has the DNA TGTGCCAGCAGCTTTGGTTTTGGAAGCTCTGGAAACACCATATATTTT. The chain employs TRBV7-2 and TRBJ1-3, with unresolved D. Per germline, CDR1 SGHTA and CDR2 FQGNSA. The V gene lost 3 bases and the J gene lost 0 bases, with 12 bases spanning the gap. The CDR3 consists of 16 residues.

This clonotype was detected ten times or more. CDR3 sequence reads: CSVGWGGPGETQYF. In DNA, the CDR3 is TGCAGCGTTGGGTGGGGGGGGCCCGGAGAGACCCAGTACTTC. The chain carries TRBV29-1 and TRBJ2-5; D possibly corresponds to TRBD2 (7 bases). This CDR3 spans 14 amino acids. Germline CDR1 is SQVTM and CDR2 is ANQGSEA. V lost 4 bases and J lost 4, with 16 bases in between.

Ten or more counts support this clonotype. The chain recombines TRBV20-1 with TRBJ1-1; 7 positions match TRBD1. The CDR3 runs to 14 residues. CDR1 and CDR2 from the germline V gene are DFQATT and SNEGSKA (reference sequence). DNA for the CDR3: TGCAGCGCCCCCCCATATGACAGGGACCCTGAAGCTTTCTTT. This translates into CSAPPYDRDPEAFF.

This clonotype has ten or more counts. The rearrangement links TRBV5-1 to TRBJ1-2; 7 nucleotides match TRBD1. After removal of 3 bases from V and 4 bases from J, the junction contained 3 bases not matched to a gene. The germline V gene encodes CDR1 SGHRS and CDR2 YFSETQ. The CDR3 is 13 residues long. The CDR3 sequence: CASSSGQVYGYTF. CDR3 in DNA: TGCGCCAGCAGCTCCGGACAGGTCTATGGCTACACCTTC.

This clonotype was seen ten or more times. V gene TRBV5-5 combines with J gene TRBJ2-5, with D perhaps TRBD1 or TRBD2 (5 bases each). The CDR3 sequence is 14 residues long. V was pared by 0 bases and J by 3 bases, with 9 bases between. Germline V gene lookup returns CDR1 SGHKS and CDR2 YYEKEE (reference sequence). DNA for the CDR3: TGTGCCAGCAGCTTGGAGTGGGGGAAAGAGACCCAGTACTTC. This sequence encodes CASSLEWGKETQYF.

The chain has TRBV5-1 and TRBJ2-3; D is unresolved. CDR1 SGHRS and CDR2 YFSETQ come from the germline V gene. The CDR3 is 15 residues long. V was clipped by 0 bases and J by 6 bases, with 14 bases between them. The CDR3 DNA reads as TGCGCCAGCAGCTTGGGAGGCCCCTTTGGGGATACGCAGTATTTT. Translated, it gives CASSLGGPFGDTQYF.

This clonotype occurred many times. The V gene is TRBV5-8, the J gene TRBJ1-4; 7 bases are shared with TRBD1. In germline, CDR1 is SGHTS, CDR2 YDEGEE. The CDR3 is made up of 17 amino acids. V shed 0 bases, J shed 11 bases, and the junction held 16 bases outside the gene matches. The CDR3 sequence: CASSLAQGRYHSGKLFF. The CDR3 DNA is TGTGCCAGCAGCTTGGCACAGGGGCGATATCATTCGGGGAAACTGTTTTTT.

This clonotype was detected ten times or more. The V call is TRBV5-1, the J call TRBJ2-5; D not resolved. V was clipped by 4 bases and J by 4 bases, with 11 bases between them. The length of the CDR3 is 13 residues. Germline V gene lookup returns CDR1 SGHRS and CDR2 YFSETQ. For the CDR3, the DNA is TGCGCCAGCAGCCCGACCAGCCGAGAGACCCAGTACTTC. This encodes CASSPTSRETQYF.

The chain has TRBV14 and TRBJ2-1; a weak D match, TRBD1 (7 bases). The CDR3 length is 18 residues. The germline V gene has CDR1 SGHDN and CDR2 FVKESK. The V end lost 0 bases, the J end lost 7 bases, and 22 bases lay between the germline ends. The CDR3 here is CASSQDLNIAAGGNEQFF. The CDR3 region has the DNA TGTGCCAGCAGCCAAGATTTGAATATAGCGGCAGGGGGTAATGAGCAGTTCTTC.

The sample holds many counts of this clonotype. V and J are TRBV5-4 and TRBJ1-1, with 9 bases lining up with TRBD1. V lost 4 bases and J lost 7; bases outside the gene matches: 8. The CDR3 spans 14 residues. Per the germline V gene, CDR1 is SGHNT and CDR2 is YYREEE (reference sequence). The CDR3 DNA is TGTGCCAGCAGCCTAAACACAGGGGGCGGTGAAGCTTTCTTT. It is translated as CASSLNTGGGEAFF.

This clonotype was seen ten or more times. V gene TRBV27 combines with J gene TRBJ1-5; no clear D. The CDR3 spans 15 residues. In germline, CDR1 is MNHEY, CDR2 SMNVEV (reference sequence). Trimming removed 5 bases from V and 5 bases from J, with 16 bases in between. Here the CDR3 reads CASSPAVGTYQPQHF. As DNA, the CDR3 is TGTGCCAGCAGTCCAGCAGTTGGCACCTATCAGCCCCAGCATTTT.